These 5 T cell receptor beta chains came from one sample sequenced in a study of blood T cell repertoires in COVID-19. The protocol was immunoSEQ multiplex PCR, while the TCRdb copy is restricted to in-frame clones and leaves out a portion. The table records 150,000 to 190,000 clones, approximately 80% of them present only once. Sequencing was done on a sample of peripheral blood. The receptors stem from a woman aged 80 or older with acute or convalescent COVID-19.

This clone was detected a few times. The chain joins TRBV7-8 to TRBJ1-1; D unclear. The CDR3 covers 14 residues. Trimming removed 1 base at V and 5 bases at J, with 11 bases between. Germline V CDR1 and CDR2: SGHVS, FQNEAQ. The CDR3 DNA is TGTGCCAGCAGCTTAGGGGGAGGGAGGACTGAAGCTTTCTTT. Its translation: CASSLGGGRTEAFF.

The J gene is TRBJ2-1, the V gene TRBV6-6, with D possibly being TRBD1 (6 bases). Germline values: CDR1 MNHNY, CDR2 SVGAGI (reference sequence). This CDR3 has 15 amino acids. Trimming shortened V by 2 bases and J by 4 bases, and 12 bases separated the two germline ends. CDR3 region: CASSYEGVWYNEQFF. The CDR3 DNA sequence: TGTGCCAGCAGTTACGAGGGGGTTTGGTACAATGAGCAGTTCTTC.

The sample holds one count of this clone. The chain joins TRBV29-1 to TRBJ2-3; TRBD2 matches at 11 bases. Germline CDR1 is SQVTM and CDR2 is ANQGSEA. CDR3 length: 14 residues. The CDR3 spells CRAGSLAGVDTQYF. CDR3 bases: TGCCGCGCAGGTTCACTAGCGGGGGTGGATACGCAGTATTTT.

The chain is built from TRBV18 and TRBJ1-1; 7 nucleotides match TRBD1. V dropped 0 bases and J dropped 5; count of bases not matched to a gene: 3. CDR3 size: 14 residues. The germline V gene has CDR1 KGHSH and CDR2 LQKENI. The CDR3 DNA is TGTGCCAGCTCACCACCGACAGGGAGGACTGAAGCTTTCTTT. Amino acid sequence: CASSPPTGRTEAFF.

The chain recombines TRBV29-1 with TRBJ2-1, with 14 nucleotides matching TRBD2. The CDR3 has 16 amino acids. J gave up 0 bases and V 8 bases, and 6 bases lay outside the gene matches. Germline assignment: CDR1 SQVTM and CDR2 ANQGSEA. CDR3 region: CSSTGTSGSSYNEQFF. The CDR3 bases are TGCAGCTCTACCGGGACTAGCGGGAGCTCCTACAATGAGCAGTTCTTC.